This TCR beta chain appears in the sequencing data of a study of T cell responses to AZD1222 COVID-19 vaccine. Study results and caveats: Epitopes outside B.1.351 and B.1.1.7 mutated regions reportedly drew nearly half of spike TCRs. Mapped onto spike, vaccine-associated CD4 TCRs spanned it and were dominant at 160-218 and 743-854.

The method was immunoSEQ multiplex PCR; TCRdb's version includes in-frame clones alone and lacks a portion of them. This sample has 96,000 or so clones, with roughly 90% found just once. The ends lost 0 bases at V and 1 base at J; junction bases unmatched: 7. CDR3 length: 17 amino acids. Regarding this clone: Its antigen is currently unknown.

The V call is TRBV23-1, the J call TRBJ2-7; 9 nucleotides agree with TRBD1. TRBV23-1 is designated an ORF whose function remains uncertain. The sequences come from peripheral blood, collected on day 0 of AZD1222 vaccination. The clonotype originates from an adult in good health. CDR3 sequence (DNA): TGCGCCAGCAGTCAATCGCATATCGGGACAGGGTCCTACGAGCAGTACTTC. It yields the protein CASSQSHIGTGSYEQYF.